The TCR beta chain under discussion was sequenced for a study of blood T cell repertoires in COVID-19 (TCRdb year 2020). About the study as a whole: Samples from collaborators originated in the United States, Italy and Spain and spanned both the acute and convalescent phases of COVID-19. The prospective study material was composed of cDNA or gDNA derived from T cells, B-cell-depleted T cells, or PBMCs. The dataset comprised deeply sampled blood TCRbeta repertoires from subjects exposed to, actively infected with, or recovered from COVID-19. The repertoires were made available in a free public database intended to serve as a resource for research on the immune response to SARS-CoV-2. The samples were drawn from two sources: the first 160 participants of the ongoing ImmuneRACE study, and 950 to 1,500 subjects contributed by 6 global collaborators. Nearly every sample came with metadata listing a de-identified subject ID, COVID-19 status, age in years and sex. Where available, HLA class I and class II types were obtained from metadata supplied by the sample provider rather than from assay-based typing.

A second Seattle source provided samples from volunteer blood donors who had recovered from COVID-19. The collaborating institutions used their own protocols to collect whole blood in K2EDTA tubes. For TCRbeta analysis, collaborators shipped samples as frozen whole blood, isolated PBMCs, or DNA extracted from either of those sample types. The CDR3 covers 12 residues, taking in both the cysteine and the phenylalanine. Only the CDR3 part of the read is kept: 36 bases, read in frame from the first base. Relative to germline, V is 4 bases shorter and J is 8 bases shorter, with 11 bases between their ends. The germline V gene (reference sequence) gives CDR1 as LGHDT and CDR2 as YNNKEL. As to this clone: Its specific antigen is unknown. No base-level quality is on record; no much larger clone is a single base apart.

General findings and caveats noted by the study authors: Clinical and demographic metadata were provided uncurated, with the amount varying by source and participant.

The immunoSEQ Assay, a bias-controlled multiplex PCR, was used to amplify TCRbeta CDR3 regions from genomic DNA. The study's own analysis went as follows. Within the assay, amplification of reference gene primers was used to estimate how many nucleated cells each sample contained. Sequence reads were collapsed and filtered to measure the absolute abundance of every unique TCRbeta CDR3 rearrangement. For each sample, productive Simpson clonality was calculated by taking the square root of Simpson's diversity index across productive rearrangements. TCRdb took this table from immuneACCESS and kept in-frame rearrangements with V and J called. Such tables lack part of the clones; where checked against another copy, unresolved V genes explain under half of the gap, and the rest is unexplained. D and trimming come from the DNA, and the V and J calls and clone size come from that table. This sample gives under 250,000 clones in total; roughly 89% of them show up just once. About 1.5% of the sample rests with the top ten.

The sequenced material came from peripheral blood. The receptor chain draws on TRBV3-1 (or the pseudogene TRBV3-2) and TRBJ1-1, and TRBD1 may be the D gene, going by 6 matching bases. The receptor was derived from a middle-aged woman who had recovered from COVID-19. The CDR3 corresponds to CASSRGQFEAFF. The DNA sequence is as follows: TGTGCCAGCAGCCGAGGACAGTTCGAAGCTTTCTTT.